This is a list of T cell receptor beta chains from one sample in a study of T cell responses to AZD1222 COVID-19 vaccine. The protocol was immunoSEQ multiplex PCR, while the TCRdb copy is restricted to in-frame clones and leaves out a portion. This table has 150,000 or so clones, about 91% appearing once. Sequencing used peripheral blood, obtained 28 days after the second AZD1222 dose. These receptors were obtained from an adult who received the AZD1222 COVID-19 vaccine. Each CDR3 is given with its conserved first and last residue. The order of the fields is V gene, D gene, J gene, clone size, CDR3 DNA, CDR3 protein. D genes are given only for firm matches. Expanded clones get a size class; other rows say once, few or many, or leave the size out.

v_call: TRBV6-6; d_call: -; j_call: TRBJ1-1; clone_size: -; cdr3_nt: TGTGCCAGCAGTATTAGAGAGGTGAACACTGAAGCTTTCTTT; cdr3_aa: CASSIREVNTEAFF
v_call: TRBV27; d_call: TRBD2; j_call: TRBJ2-7; clone_size: -; cdr3_nt: TGTGCCAGCAGGGGGGACCGGAGGACTAGTAACTACGAGCAGTACTTC; cdr3_aa: CASRGDRRTSNYEQYF
v_call: TRBV6-5; d_call: -; j_call: TRBJ2-4; clone_size: -; cdr3_nt: TGTGCCAGCAGTTACTTCGGATCCACGGCCAAAAACATTCAGTACTTC; cdr3_aa: CASSYFGSTAKNIQYF
v_call: TRBV19; d_call: TRBD1; j_call: TRBJ1-4; clone_size: few; cdr3_nt: TGTGCCAGTAGTATGGGACAGGTTCTATCTAATGAAAAACTGTTTTTT; cdr3_aa: CASSMGQVLSNEKLFF
v_call: TRBV5-1; d_call: -; j_call: TRBJ1-2; clone_size: -; cdr3_nt: TGCGCCAGCAGCTTGGGAGGAGGGGGTAACTATGGCTACACCTTC; cdr3_aa: CASSLGGGGNYGYTF
v_call: TRBV27; d_call: -; j_call: TRBJ2-5; clone_size: once; cdr3_nt: TGTGCCAGCAGTGCACGACGGGGCAGAAACCAAGAGACCCAGTACTTC; cdr3_aa: CASSARRGRNQETQYF
v_call: TRBV5-1; d_call: -; j_call: TRBJ1-1; clone_size: -; cdr3_nt: TGCGCCAGCAGCTTGGCCGGGGGTCTAGGGAACACTGAAGCTTTCTTT; cdr3_aa: CASSLAGGLGNTEAFF
v_call: TRBV5-1; d_call: -; j_call: TRBJ2-3; clone_size: -; cdr3_nt: TGCGCCAGCAGCTTGGAGGGAGATACGCAGTATTTT; cdr3_aa: CASSLEGDTQYF
v_call: TRBV3-1/TRBV3-2; d_call: -; j_call: TRBJ2-1; clone_size: once; cdr3_nt: TGTGCCAGCAGCCAAGTACACAGGGAGGGACCGGGCAATGAGCAGTTCTTC; cdr3_aa: CASSQVHREGPGNEQFF
v_call: TRBV5-3; d_call: -; j_call: TRBJ2-1; clone_size: -; cdr3_nt: TGTGCCAGAAGCCGCCACCACAATGAGCAGTTCTTC; cdr3_aa: CARSRHHNEQFF
v_call: TRBV19; d_call: -; j_call: TRBJ2-7; clone_size: -; cdr3_nt: TGTGCCAGTAGTCCGGGGATCACAAATACCTACGAGCAGTACTTC; cdr3_aa: CASSPGITNTYEQYF